Listed below are T cell receptor beta chains from one sample, sequenced in a study of blood T cells in healthy people across ages. TCRdb reanalysed the 5' RACE reads using MiXCR and keeps one entry per CDR3 protein. The table lists 1.4 million to 1.5 million distinct CDR3 sequences, about 43% of them singletons. Sample: blood. The origin of the receptors is a young woman in good health. Each CDR3 is given with its conserved first and last residue.

v_call,cdr3_aa
TRBV5-1,CASSPDRQGRRADTQYF
TRBV5-1,CASSMTSGGAHEQYF
TRBV27,CASSPRTDSYNEQFF
TRBV3-1,CASTSVPNNEQFF
TRBV6-2/TRBV6-3,CASSPHGGVPYNEQFF
TRBV20-1,CSDRGAIGYEQFF
TRBV12-3/TRBV12-4,CASLGPVYGYTF
TRBV4-1,CASSQMTNQPQHF
TRBV11-2,CASSLHRGYEQYF
TRBV3-1,CASSQGYPTGATVSEQYF
TRBV28,CASSPPGRGGNTIYF
TRBV5-6,CASSLGGDLEQFF